The 15 T cell receptor beta chains below come from one sample, sequenced in a study of shared clonotypes between healthy human individuals. Here immunoSEQ multiplex PCR was the method, and the copy in TCRdb shows in-frame clones only, minus some. The sample consists of about 1,900,000 clones, roughly 94% of them appearing once. Naive CD8 populations comprised CD45RO-negative cells positively selected for CCR7, excluding terminally differentiated effector memory CD45RA+ cells. Sequencing used naive CD8+ T cells sorted from blood. The origin of the receptors is a man younger than 35 in good health.

V is TRBV27 and J is TRBJ2-7; D is possibly TRBD1 or TRBD2 (5 bases each). This CDR3 is 15 amino acids long. V was trimmed by 8 bases and J by 5 bases, leaving 22 bases between them. CDR1 and CDR2 from the germline V gene are MNHEY and SMNVEV (reference sequence). CDR3 region: CASGPGAPKYDEQYF. Written as DNA, the CDR3 is TGTGCCAGCGGCCCCGGGGCGCCGAAGTATGACGAGCAGTACTTC.

The chain joins TRBV5-4 to TRBJ1-1; D uncertain. The CDR3 is made up of 13 amino acids. Trimming removed 2 bases at V and 1 base at J, with 6 bases between. In germline, CDR1 is SGHNT, CDR2 YYREEE (reference sequence). The CDR3 DNA reads as TGTGCCAGCAGCTTCATAGGGAACACTGAAGCTTTCTTT. Translated: CASSFIGNTEAFF. Using reference TRBV5-4 and TRBJ1-1 for the parts outside the CDR3, the full variable domain is ETGVTQSPTHLIKTRGQQVTLRCSSQSGHNTVSWYQQALGQGPQFIFQYYREEENGRGNFPPRFSGLQFPNYSSELNVNALELDDSALYLCASSFIGNTEAFFGQGTRLTVV.

The chain employs TRBV4-1 and TRBJ2-1; perhaps TRBD1 as D (5 bases). The CDR3 spans 13 residues. Germline-derived CDR1 and CDR2 are MGHRA and YSYEKL. Trimming pared 1 base from V and 8 bases from J, leaving 9 bases between. CDR3 sequence (DNA): TGCGCCAGCAGCCAAGGGGGCGCCCATGAGCAGTTCTTC. Protein: CASSQGGAHEQFF.

The chain links TRBV14 to TRBJ1-2, with a tentative D call TRBD1 (6 bases). The ends were cut back, 0 bases at V and 4 bases at J, with 12 bases in the middle. CDR3 length: 15 residues. Germline CDR1 SGHDN, CDR2 FVKESK. Written as DNA, the CDR3 is TGTGCCAGCAGCCAAGATTCTGGAGGGGGCTATGGCTACACCTTC. Encoded protein: CASSQDSGGGYGYTF. Together with reference TRBV14 and TRBJ1-2, the CDR3 gives the full variable domain: EAGVTQFPSHSVIEKGQTVTLRCDPISGHDNLYWYRRVMGKEIKFLLHFVKESKQDESGMPNNRFLAERTGGTYSTLKVQPAELEDSGVYFCASSQDSGGGYGYTFGSGTRLTVV.

V is TRBV27 and J is TRBJ2-5; D gene unclear. V lost 6 bases and J lost 3, with 8 bases in between. This CDR3 has 12 residues. Per the germline V gene, CDR1 is MNHEY and CDR2 is SMNVEV (reference sequence). CDR3 bases: TGTGCCAGCAGCTTCAAAAAAGAGACCCAGTACTTC. Translating gives CASSFKKETQYF.

This clone was seen once. V is TRBV11-2 and J is TRBJ2-2; D is unclear. Germline-derived CDR1 and CDR2 are SGHAT and FQNNGV. The CDR3 loop spans 13 amino acids. V shed 4 bases and J shed 1 base, with 4 bases lying between them. The CDR3 is CASSYLNTGELFF. The CDR3 region has the DNA TGTGCCAGCAGCTACTTGAACACCGGGGAGCTGTTTTTT.

The V gene is TRBV29-1, the J gene TRBJ2-5; no firm D call. With 4 bases removed from V and 5 bases from J, the gap between germline ends came to 11 bases. The CDR3 runs to 12 residues. Germline CDR1 reads SQVTM; CDR2 reads ANQGSEA. In DNA, the CDR3 is TGCAGCGTTGTACGTAACGAGGAGACCCAGTACTTC. Residues: CSVVRNEETQYF.

This clone was counted a single time. The CDR3 nucleotides are TGTGCCAGCAGCCTGACAGTCAGTTCTGGAAACACCATATATTTT. Translation: CASSLTVSSGNTIYF. The J gene is TRBJ1-3, the V gene TRBV5-6; a possible D gene is TRBD1 (5 bases). Germline CDR1 SGHDT, CDR2 YYEEEE. The CDR3 loop spans 15 amino acids. Trimming left V 4 bases short and J 1 base short, with 12 bases between.

The chain carries TRBV7-9 and TRBJ2-2; maybe TRBD2 (6 bases). Trimming took off 4 bases at V and 8 bases at J, with 17 bases between the two ends. The CDR3 runs to 15 residues. Germline V gene sequence: CDR1 SEHNR, CDR2 FQNEAQ (reference sequence). DNA of the CDR3: TGTGCCAGCAGCTCTTGGGACTCGGGGCCGGGGGAGCTGTTTTTT. As protein: CASSSWDSGPGELFF.

The chain carries TRBV5-1 and TRBJ2-3, with 8 bases matching TRBD1. The CDR3 extends over 15 amino acids. Trimming at V came to 0 bases and at J to 7 bases, leaving 7 bases not matched to a gene. The germline gives CDR1 SGHRS, CDR2 YFSETQ. The CDR3 loop reads CASSLGAGGLYTQYF. The CDR3 bases are TGCGCCAGCAGCTTGGGGGCAGGGGGCTTGTATACGCAGTATTTT.

The V call is TRBV21-1, the J call TRBJ2-7; the table's D call of TRBD1 was not tested on the DNA. TRBV21-1 is a pseudogene locus. This CDR3 has 15 residues. In nucleotides, the CDR3 is TGTGCCAGCAGCAAAGATTCCAGGGGGGACTACGAGCAGTACTTC. This translates into CASSKDSRGDYEQYF.

This clone was observed once. Since no conserved phenylalanine or tryptophan closes the CDR3, a read error is the likely cause. Written as DNA, the CDR3 is TGTGCCAGCAGTGCTTTTTCCGGACAGTTCTATGGCTACACCCTC. As protein: CASSAFSGQFYGYTL. The genes are TRBV6-5 and TRBJ1-2; D possibly corresponds to TRBD1 (6 bases). Trimming took 5 bases from V and 4 from J, leaving 17 bases between them. The CDR3 is made up of 15 amino acids. Per the germline V gene, CDR1 is MNHEY and CDR2 is SVGAGI.

This chain uses TRBV11-3 with TRBJ2-1; TRBD2 aligns across 9 bases. There are 16 residues in the CDR3. After removal of 0 bases from V and 6 bases from J, the junction contained 6 bases not matched to a gene. Germline V gene data show CDR1 as SGHNT and CDR2 as YENEEA. The DNA for the CDR3 is TGTGCCAGCAGCTTAGAGCCCGGACTAGCGACCAATGAGCAGTTCTTC. This codes for CASSLEPGLATNEQFF.

The chain has TRBV6-1 and TRBJ2-3; D not certain. The CDR3 length is 12 residues. The V end was cut by 10 bases, the J end by 5 bases, with 13 bases between. CDR1 and CDR2 (germline): MNHNS, SASEGT. The CDR3 sequence: CATGPMGDTQYF. The CDR3, as DNA: TGTGCCACTGGTCCTATGGGAGATACGCAGTATTTT.

The CDR3, as DNA: TGTGCCAGCAGCTTAGACGGACCTGTCGAGCAGTACTTC. It codes for CASSLDGPVEQYF. J is TRBJ2-7 and V is TRBV7-2; no definite D call. CDR1 and CDR2 (germline): SGHTA, FQGNSA. V lost 1 base and J 6 bases, leaving 10 bases between the germline ends. There are 13 residues in the CDR3.